These 28 T cell receptor beta chains were sequenced from one sample in a study of neoadjuvant anti-PD-1 for oral cavity cancer. The data were produced by immunoSEQ multiplex PCR, yet TCRdb's version contains in-frame clones alone and is incomplete. The data show some 70,000 clones, around 83% seen once. Time point denoted: after neoadjuvant nivolumab, at surgical resection. The specimen was PBMCs, collected after nivolumab (anti-PD-1) treatment. The receptors were sampled from a person aged 35-79 years with oral cavity squamous cell carcinoma.

The chain uses TRBV5-5 and TRBJ1-1; 8 bases line up with TRBD1. There are 11 residues in the CDR3. The J segment lost 8 bases and the V segment lost 4 bases, leaving 1 base of the junction unmatched. Germline V gene lookup returns CDR1 SGHKS and CDR2 YYEKEE (reference sequence). The CDR3 sequence is CASSRDREAFF. CDR3 DNA sequence: TGTGCCAGCAGCCGGGACAGGGAAGCTTTCTTT.

This chain links TRBV5-6 with TRBJ2-5, with a tentative D call TRBD2 (5 bases). Between the trimmed V and J ends, which lost 4 bases and 5 bases, there was a span of 12 bases. Germline CDR1 is SGHDT and CDR2 is YYEEEE. The CDR3 extends over 13 amino acids. The CDR3 DNA is TGTGCCAGCAGCACGGACCCGGGGGAGACCCAGTACTTC. Translation: CASSTDPGETQYF.

V gene TRBV19 combines with J gene TRBJ1-4; perhaps TRBD1 as D (5 bases). Deletions cut 1 base from V and 4 bases from J, with 16 bases between. Germline lookup yields CDR1 LNHDA and CDR2 SQIVND (reference sequence). The CDR3 runs 17 residues. Here the CDR3 DNA reads TGTGCCAGTAGTATAGGGACACGCAGGATTAATAATGAAAAACTGTTTTTT. Residues: CASSIGTRRINNEKLFF.

Only a few counts were recorded for this clone. This chain joins TRBV5-4 and TRBJ2-1; D uncertain. Germline CDR1 and CDR2: SGHNT and YYREEE (reference sequence). With 3 bases removed from V and 6 bases from J, the gap between germline ends came to 7 bases. This CDR3 has 12 residues. CDR3 DNA: TGTGCCAGCAGCTGGACCCGCAATGAGCAGTTCTTC. Its protein product is CASSWTRNEQFF.

The CDR3 region has the DNA TGTGCCAGCAGCCAATCAACTGGGAGAGGGGGCACTGAAGCTTTCTTT. Residues: CASSQSTGRGGTEAFF. The chain carries TRBV4-2 and TRBJ1-1; D is possibly TRBD1 (6 bases). Germline assignment: CDR1 LGHNA and CDR2 YNFKEQ. The CDR3 is made up of 16 amino acids. V shed 2 bases and J shed 4 bases, with 17 bases lying between them.

The chain links TRBV6-6 to TRBJ2-7; weak D call: TRBD1 (8 bases). This CDR3 is built from 15 residues. The V end was cut by 4 bases, the J end by 9 bases, with 22 bases between. Germline V gives CDR1 MNHNY, CDR2 SVGAGI (reference sequence). The CDR3 sequence is CASSLAGQGGGGQYF. DNA of the CDR3: TGTGCCAGCAGTTTGGCTGGACAGGGAGGGGGTGGGCAGTACTTC.

This clone was picked up a small number of times. The chain has TRBV6-1 and TRBJ1-4; 8 bases are shared with TRBD1. CDR3 length equals 14 residues. After removal of 6 bases from V and 2 bases from J, the junction contained 2 bases not matched to a gene. CDR1 and CDR2 (germline): MNHNS, SASEGT. In nucleotides, the CDR3 is TGTGCCAGCAGCAGGGGGCCGACTAATGAAAAACTGTTTTTT. This encodes CASSRGPTNEKLFF.

V and J are TRBV14 and TRBJ2-2; TRBD2 matches at 8 bases. The CDR3 extends over 15 amino acids. Germline values: CDR1 SGHDN, CDR2 FVKESK. After removal of 4 bases from V and 0 bases from J, the junction contained 1 base not matched to a gene. The CDR3 region is CASSLGLANTGELFF. CDR3 nucleotide sequence: TGTGCCAGCAGCCTGGGACTAGCGAACACCGGGGAGCTGTTTTTT. Full variable domain (missing parts from reference TRBV14 and TRBJ2-2): EAGVTQFPSHSVIEKGQTVTLRCDPISGHDNLYWYRRVMGKEIKFLLHFVKESKQDESGMPNNRFLAERTGGTYSTLKVQPAELEDSGVYFCASSLGLANTGELFFGEGSRLTVL.

The V and J genes are TRBV5-1 and TRBJ1-1; possible D gene TRBD1, 6 bases. V shed 0 bases and J shed 6 bases, with 9 bases lying between them. CDR1 is SGHRS and CDR2 is YFSETQ in the germline V gene. This CDR3 is 13 amino acids long. Here the CDR3 reads CASSLVGAAEAFF. CDR3 DNA sequence: TGCGCCAGCAGCTTGGTGGGGGCGGCTGAAGCTTTCTTT.

The chain recombines TRBV5-1 with TRBJ1-4, with a possible D match to TRBD1 (5 bases). The CDR3 spans 15 residues. Trimming left V 4 bases short and J 5 bases short, with 15 bases between. In germline, CDR1 is SGHRS, CDR2 YFSETQ. The CDR3 sequence: CASSVLGTDNEKLFF. In DNA form, the CDR3 reads TGCGCCAGCAGCGTTCTTGGGACCGACAATGAAAAACTGTTTTTT.

This chain joins TRBV7-3 and TRBJ2-1; D is possibly TRBD1 or TRBD2 (6 bases each). CDR1 is SGHTA, CDR2 FQGTGA, per germline. Trimming removed 3 bases from V and 9 bases from J, with 15 bases in between. The CDR3 extends over 14 amino acids. CDR3 residues: CASSFTWGAPEQFF. DNA for the CDR3: TGTGCCAGCAGCTTCACTTGGGGGGCGCCTGAGCAGTTCTTC.

This clone is categorized as medium-sized (0.01 to 0.1%). The genes are TRBV9 and TRBJ1-1, with D unclear. Germline loops: CDR1 SGDLS, CDR2 YYNGEE. Trimming cost V 0 bases and J 3 bases, with 15 bases left between them. The CDR3 contains 16 residues. CDR3 amino acids: CASSVGGGRGHTEAFF. In DNA, the CDR3 is TGTGCCAGCAGCGTAGGTGGAGGACGGGGTCACACTGAAGCTTTCTTT. Based on the CDR3 plus reference TRBV9 and TRBJ1-1, the full variable domain is DSGVTQTPKHLITATGQRVTLRCSPRSGDLSVYWYQQSLDQGLQFLIQYYNGEERAKGNILERFSAQQFPDLHSELNLSSLELGDSALYFCASSVGGGRGHTEAFFGQGTRLTVV.

The rearrangement uses TRBV5-4 and TRBJ1-6; no reliable D call. Trimming pared 7 bases from V and 6 bases from J, leaving 17 bases between. The CDR3 extends over 15 amino acids. Germline V gene sequence: CDR1 SGHNT, CDR2 YYREEE (reference sequence). As DNA, the CDR3 is TGTGCCAGCCCACGACCGGACTGGGCTAATTCACCCCTCCACTTT. Protein product: CASPRPDWANSPLHF.

V and J are TRBV10-3 and TRBJ2-5, with D tentatively TRBD2 (6 bases). The CDR3 consists of 14 residues. Deletions cut 1 base from V and 3 bases from J, with 9 bases between. Germline CDR1 and CDR2: ENHRY and SYGVKD. The CDR3 reads CAISEWRGEETQYF. The CDR3 DNA follows: TGTGCCATCAGTGAGTGGCGGGGAGAAGAGACCCAGTACTTC.

The genes are TRBV7-3 and TRBJ2-7, with a tentative D call TRBD2 (6 bases). The V end lost 5 bases, the J end lost 2 bases, and 16 bases lay between the germline ends. The CDR3 spans 15 residues. Looked up from germline, CDR1 is SGHTA and CDR2 is FQGTGA. The CDR3 DNA sequence: TGTGCCAGCAGCGCGGGACTCTCTCCCACCTACGAGCAGTACTTC. Amino acid sequence: CASSAGLSPTYEQYF.

The chain employs TRBV6-1 and TRBJ2-2, with 10 bases fitting TRBD2. The CDR3 loop spans 14 amino acids. CDR1 is MNHNS and CDR2 is SASEGT in the germline V gene. The CDR3 reads CAIEAGGSTGELFF. The CDR3 nucleotides read TGTGCTATTGAAGCGGGAGGGAGCACCGGGGAGCTGTTTTTT.

The rearrangement joins TRBV6-1 to TRBJ2-1, with 7 nucleotides matching TRBD2. The V and J ends lost 5 bases and 4 bases, in that order; junction bases with no gene match: 5. CDR1 and CDR2 from the germline V gene are MNHNS and SASEGT. The CDR3 extends over 14 amino acids. DNA for the CDR3: TGTGCCAGCAGTCCTAGCGGAGAGTACAATGAGCAGTTCTTC. Translating gives CASSPSGEYNEQFF.

The chain employs TRBV9 and TRBJ2-7; D gene uncertain. This CDR3 has 14 amino acids. V lost 2 bases to trimming and J lost 6 bases, with 15 bases between them. Germline assignment: CDR1 SGDLS and CDR2 YYNGEE. DNA for the CDR3: TGTGCCAGCAGCGTCGCCGGGCGTAATAGCGAGCAGTACTTC. This gives the protein CASSVAGRNSEQYF.

The V gene is TRBV15, the J gene TRBJ1-4, with TRBD1 as a possible D gene (6 bases). CDR3 size: 14 residues. Looked up from germline, CDR1 is LNHNV and CDR2 is YYDKDF (reference sequence). V shed 5 bases and J shed 4 bases, with 11 bases lying between them. CDR3 amino acids: CATSWGAGNEKLFF. CDR3 coding DNA: TGTGCCACCAGCTGGGGGGCCGGTAATGAAAAACTGTTTTTT.

This rearrangement joins TRBV7-6 to TRBJ2-5; weak D call: TRBD1 (6 bases). The ends were cut back, 0 bases at V and 5 bases at J, with 19 bases in the middle. Germline V gives CDR1 SGHVS, CDR2 FNYEAQ. The CDR3 contains 17 residues. The CDR3 coding sequence is TGTGCCAGCAGCTTAGCTACTCTAGACAGGAATGGGGAGACCCAGTACTTC. This codes for CASSLATLDRNGETQYF.

This clone was seen just once. CDR3 sequence reads: CASKEETQYF. The CDR3 DNA follows: TGTGCCAGCAAGGAAGAGACCCAGTACTTC. The V call is TRBV6-6, the J call TRBJ2-5; D is unresolved. CDR3 length: 10 residues. CDR1 MNHNY and CDR2 SVGAGI come from the germline V gene (reference sequence). The V end was cut by 7 bases, the J end by 3 bases, with 3 bases between.

J is TRBJ2-3 and V is TRBV15, with 8 bases aligning to TRBD2. Trimming removed 3 bases from V and 4 bases from J; junction bases left unmatched: 9. This CDR3 contains 16 residues. The V gene's germline CDR1 is LNHNV and CDR2 YYDKDF (reference sequence). The CDR3 protein is CATSRSSGTRSDTQYF. The DNA of the CDR3 is TGTGCCACCAGCAGGTCTTCCGGGACTAGGTCAGATACGCAGTATTTT.

The chain has TRBV6-4 and TRBJ2-2; the match to TRBD2 covers 12 bases. Per the germline V gene, CDR1 is MRHNA and CDR2 is SNTAGT. Germline trimming cut 3 bases from V and 5 bases from J; bases unmatched to any gene: 7. The CDR3 runs to 17 residues. CDR3 sequence: CASSESLAGGSTGELFF. The DNA for the CDR3 is TGTGCCAGCAGTGAATCACTAGCGGGAGGATCAACCGGGGAGCTGTTTTTT.

The V and J genes are TRBV6-6 and TRBJ2-7; 8 positions agree with TRBD1. The CDR3 extends over 13 amino acids. CDR1 and CDR2 (germline): MNHNY, SVGAGI (reference sequence). Trimming removed 2 bases from V and 3 bases from J; junction bases left unmatched: 0. The CDR3 region has the DNA TGTGCCAGCAGTTACGACAGGGGCTACGAGCAGTACTTC. Translation: CASSYDRGYEQYF.

Only one count was recorded for this clone. The chain uses TRBV5-8 and TRBJ2-5; D not certain. The V end lost 1 base, the J end lost 1 base, and 11 bases lay between the germline ends. CDR3 length: 15 amino acids. Looked up from germline, CDR1 is SGHTS and CDR2 is YDEGEE. The CDR3 nucleotides read TGTGCCAGCAGCTTGTTTGGTACTCTCCAAGAGACCCAGTACTTC. Translation gives CASSLFGTLQETQYF.

The rearrangement joins TRBV5-1 to TRBJ2-3; TRBD1 agrees at 8 bases. Germline V gene lookup returns CDR1 SGHRS and CDR2 YFSETQ. The CDR3 is 11 amino acids. The trim removed 4 bases at V and 8 bases at J, leaving 0 bases unmatched. The CDR3 region has the DNA TGCGCCAGCAGCACAGGGGGTACGCAGTATTTT. This translates into CASSTGGTQYF.

The rearrangement links TRBV6-5 to TRBJ1-1, with no clear D. The CDR3 totals 14 residues. In germline, CDR1 is MNHEY, CDR2 SVGAGI. V shed 2 bases and J shed 5 bases, with 12 bases lying between them. CDR3 coding DNA: TGTGCCAGCAGTTACGCGGAGGAGGGAACTGAAGCTTTCTTT. Its protein is CASSYAEEGTEAFF.

The V call is TRBV5-1, the J call TRBJ2-1, with D perhaps matching TRBD2 (5 bases). V lost 4 bases and J lost 5, with 16 bases in between. CDR3 size: 15 residues. Germline CDR1 SGHRS, CDR2 YFSETQ. The CDR3 reads CASSTARVADNEQFF. The CDR3 bases are TGCGCCAGCAGCACGGCGCGGGTTGCGGACAATGAGCAGTTCTTC.